This T cell receptor (beta chain) was identified in a study of blood T cell repertoires in COVID-19. Study context: There were acute and convalescent COVID-19 samples, and they came from the United States, Italy and Spain.

Source study methods: Reference gene primer amplification in the assay estimated nucleated cell counts. Assay used: immunoSEQ multiplex PCR; TCRdb lists only in-frame clones, some missing. V, J and clone size reflect that table, while D and trimming were determined from the DNA. The table has 200,000 or so clones, about 88% seen once; the top ten hold around 2.6%. CDR3 length: 12 amino acids. Trimming took 4 bases from V and 8 from J; bases not matched to a gene: 5. CDR1 is SGHRS and CDR2 is YFSETQ in the germline V gene. The study drew participants aged about 18 to 95 years from about two dozen US areas.

This chain uses TRBV5-1 with TRBJ1-1; TRBD1 matches 7 bases. Sequenced material: PBMCs or T cells enriched from blood (not recorded which). This TCR was recovered from a woman aged 30 to 39 who had recovered from COVID-19. The CDR3 coding sequence is TGCGCCAGCAGCCTAGGACAGGAAGAAGCTTTCTTT. As protein: CASSLGQEEAFF. The complete variable domain, with remaining parts taken from reference TRBV5-1 and TRBJ1-1, reads KAGVTQTPRYLIKTRGQQVTLSCSPISGHRSVSWYQQTPGQGLQFLFEYFSETQRNKGNFPGRFSGRQFSNSRSEMNVSTLELGDSALYLCASSLGQEEAFFGQGTRLTVV.